This T cell receptor (beta chain) originates from a study of blood T cells in healthy people across ages. Study background: Per two T cells, about one barcoded beta molecule was captured through template switching.

Primed by a sample-barcoded 5' primer and a J-beta primer mix, a second PCR proceeded for 7 to 11 cycles. A template-switch adaptor containing 12 random nucleotides labeled each cDNA molecule. TCRdb reprocessed the 5' RACE reads with MiXCR, giving one entry per CDR3 protein. The sample has 1.8 million or so distinct CDR3 sequences, more than 35% seen once. V was clipped by 5 bases and J by 7 bases, with 15 bases between them. Germline V gene sequence: CDR1 SGHTA, CDR2 FQGNSA. This CDR3 has 13 residues. PBMCs numbering at least 7 million were isolated per sample. This clonotype occurred a few times. Its specificity is not known. Study-wide findings and caveats: Fewer expanded clones and more diversity marked long-lived versus aged donors.

Material: blood. The receptor was derived from a human donor in good health. The chain links TRBV7-2 to TRBJ2-7; D assignment may be TRBD1 or TRBD2 (5 bases each). The CDR3 region is CASSIRGAEEQYF. CDR3 DNA sequence: TGTGCCAGCAGCATTAGAGGGGCGGAGGAGCAGTACTTC.